These 9 T cell receptor beta chains were all obtained from the same sample, sequenced in a study of cytomegalovirus exposure and HLA in healthy donors. PCR primers comprised 60 Vbeta and 13 Jbeta primers. Generated by immunoSEQ multiplex PCR, the TCRdb table keeps only in-frame clones and is missing some. Among over 100,000 clones, roughly 74% were seen once, and the ten largest hold roughly 0.92%. Source material: PBMCs. These receptors all come from a woman aged 25 to 45 in good health and CMV-seronegative.

This chain links TRBV29-1 with TRBJ1-1, with a tentative D call TRBD1 (6 bases). The V gene's germline CDR1 is SQVTM and CDR2 ANQGSEA. Trimming pared 8 bases from V and 0 bases from J, leaving 19 bases between. The CDR3 sequence is 15 residues long. The CDR3 sequence is CSTRAQGSVNTEAFF. As DNA, the CDR3 is TGCAGCACTCGGGCACAGGGATCTGTGAACACTGAAGCTTTCTTT. The complete variable domain, with remaining parts taken from reference TRBV29-1 and TRBJ1-1, reads SAVISQKPSRDICQRGTSLTIQCQVDSQVTMMFWYRQQPGQSLTLIATANQGSEATYESGFVIDKFPISRPNLTFSTLTVSNMSPEDSSIYLCSTRAQGSVNTEAFFGQGTRLTVV.

The chain is built from TRBV4-3 and TRBJ1-4; D remains unclear. The V end lost 6 bases, the J end lost 7 bases, and 15 bases lay between the germline ends. This CDR3 comprises 14 residues. Germline CDR1 and CDR2: LGHNA and YSLEER. The CDR3 is CASSRITVGEKLFF. The CDR3 nucleotides are TGCGCCAGCAGTCGAATAACGGTTGGTGAAAAACTGTTTTTT.

This clone has just a few counts. V is TRBV2 and J is TRBJ2-3; TRBD2 matches 9 bases. Per the germline V gene, CDR1 is SNHLY and CDR2 is FYNNEI. V was pared by 2 bases and J by 0 bases, with 9 bases of the junction left unmatched. This CDR3 contains 18 residues. The CDR3 sequence: CASSELVLAGLSTDTQYF. CDR3 DNA: TGTGCCAGCAGTGAATTAGTGCTAGCGGGGTTAAGCACAGATACGCAGTATTTT.

This clone was detected only once. The chain employs TRBV9 and TRBJ2-7; D remains ambiguous. This CDR3 has 14 residues. Germline values: CDR1 SGDLS, CDR2 YYNGEE. Trimming removed 0 bases at V and 0 bases at J, with 7 bases between. This CDR3 is CASSVAMSSYEQYF. The CDR3 nucleotides are TGTGCCAGCAGCGTAGCGATGAGCTCCTACGAGCAGTACTTC.

The J gene is TRBJ2-7, the V gene TRBV19; TRBD2 might be the D (6 bases). The CDR3 contains 18 residues. In germline, CDR1 is LNHDA, CDR2 SQIVND (reference sequence). Trimming left V 2 bases short and J 0 bases short, with 20 bases between. CDR3 residues: CASSIFGTQGSSSYEQYF. CDR3 nucleotides: TGTGCCAGTAGTATATTCGGGACTCAGGGTTCCTCCTCCTACGAGCAGTACTTC.

This sequence joins TRBV19 and TRBJ1-1; D not resolved. V was cut by 4 bases and J by 5 bases, with 17 bases left in between. The CDR3 runs to 15 residues. Germline CDR1 and CDR2: LNHDA and SQIVND (reference sequence). The CDR3 protein is CASSTPGGFLTEAFF. The CDR3 bases are TGTGCCAGTAGTACTCCGGGCGGGTTCTTAACTGAAGCTTTCTTT.

The V gene is TRBV7-6, the J gene TRBJ1-1; D not resolved. CDR3 length: 14 amino acids. V lost 3 bases and J 6 bases, leaving 14 bases between the germline ends. From germline, CDR1 is SGHVS and CDR2 FNYEAQ. In DNA, the CDR3 is TGTGCCAGCAGCTTTGGTGCGGTTTCGGCTGAAGCTTTCTTT. Its translation: CASSFGAVSAEAFF.

This clone was seen once. The J gene is TRBJ2-2, the V gene TRBV5-1; D unclear. Germline assignment: CDR1 SGHRS and CDR2 YFSETQ. Between the trimmed V and J ends, which lost 0 bases and 4 bases, there was a span of 10 bases. The CDR3 is 15 amino acids. The chain's CDR3 is CASSLVAGGTGELFF. The DNA for the CDR3 is TGCGCCAGCAGCTTGGTGGCAGGTGGCACCGGGGAGCTGTTTTTT.

The genes are TRBV4-2 and TRBJ2-3, with TRBD2 matching 9 bases. This CDR3 spans 19 amino acids. CDR1 LGHNA and CDR2 YNFKEQ come from the germline V gene. Trimming took 0 bases from V and 3 from J; bases not matched to a gene: 13. As DNA, the CDR3 is TGTGCCAGCAGCCAAGAAACAGGGCTAGCGGGGTTTAAAACAGATACGCAGTATTTT. The encoded protein is CASSQETGLAGFKTDTQYF.